This TCR beta chain was sequenced for a study of beta chain features in type 1 diabetes. Study background: In age, gender and cell yields, patients were similar to healthy donors.

Over 98% purity was reached by all sorted populations. The study, taken as a whole, reports: With patients and controls alike, PCR might favor shorter templates to an equal degree. Significant though moderate, a shortening of TCRB CDR3s appeared in all four CD4+ subsets of Type 1 diabetes patients.

The germline V and J ends were trimmed by 5 bases and 1 base, with 5 bases remaining between them. This CDR3 is 12 amino acids long. CDR1 and CDR2 (germline): SEHNR, FQNEAQ (reference sequence). In the case of this clone: No antigen is known for it.

cDNA synthesis used the whole RNA isolate, giving expressed TCRB sequences. An average of approximately 4 million reads was obtained for naive, central memory and regulatory T cell samples. Data came from immunoSEQ multiplex PCR; TCRdb stores just in-frame clones and leaves some out. The sample includes about 700,000 clones, roughly 12% of them seen just once. V and J are TRBV7-9 and TRBJ2-5, with no clear D. The receptor was derived from a man aged 18 to 29 with type 1 diabetes. The sequenced sample consisted of naive CD4+ T cells from blood. CDR3 amino acids: CASSVLQETQYF. In DNA form, the CDR3 reads TGTGCCAGCAGCGTCCTCCAAGAGACCCAGTACTTC.